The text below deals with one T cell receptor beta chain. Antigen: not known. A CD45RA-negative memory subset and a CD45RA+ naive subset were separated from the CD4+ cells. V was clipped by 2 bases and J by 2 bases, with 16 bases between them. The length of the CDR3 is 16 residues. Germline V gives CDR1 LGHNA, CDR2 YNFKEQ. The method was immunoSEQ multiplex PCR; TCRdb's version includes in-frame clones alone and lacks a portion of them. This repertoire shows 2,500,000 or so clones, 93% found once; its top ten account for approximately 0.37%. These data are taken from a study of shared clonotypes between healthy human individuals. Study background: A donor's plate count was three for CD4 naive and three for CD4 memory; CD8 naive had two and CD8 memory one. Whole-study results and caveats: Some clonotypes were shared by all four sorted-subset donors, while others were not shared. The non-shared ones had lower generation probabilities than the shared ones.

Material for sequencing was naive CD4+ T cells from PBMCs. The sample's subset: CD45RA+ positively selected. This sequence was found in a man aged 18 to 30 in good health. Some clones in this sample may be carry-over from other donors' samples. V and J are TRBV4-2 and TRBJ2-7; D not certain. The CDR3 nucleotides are TGTGCCAGCAGCCAATATATTTCCACAACTACCTACGAGCAGTACTTC. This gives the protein CASSQYISTTTYEQYF.